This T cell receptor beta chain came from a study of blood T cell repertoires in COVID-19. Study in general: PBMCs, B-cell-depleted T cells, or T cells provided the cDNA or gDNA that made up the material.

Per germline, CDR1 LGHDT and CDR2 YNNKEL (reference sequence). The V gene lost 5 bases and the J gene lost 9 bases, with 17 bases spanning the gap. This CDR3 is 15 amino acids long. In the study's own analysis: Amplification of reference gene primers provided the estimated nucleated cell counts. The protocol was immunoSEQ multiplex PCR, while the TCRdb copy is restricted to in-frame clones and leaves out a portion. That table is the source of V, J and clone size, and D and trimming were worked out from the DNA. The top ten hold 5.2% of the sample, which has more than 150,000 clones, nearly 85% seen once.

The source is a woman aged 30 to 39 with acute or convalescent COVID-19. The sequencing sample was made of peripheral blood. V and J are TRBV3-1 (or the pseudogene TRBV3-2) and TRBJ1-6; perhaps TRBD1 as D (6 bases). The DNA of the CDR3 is TGTGCCAGCAGCAGTACAGGGTATAATCGTTCACCCCTCCACTTT. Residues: CASSSTGYNRSPLHF.